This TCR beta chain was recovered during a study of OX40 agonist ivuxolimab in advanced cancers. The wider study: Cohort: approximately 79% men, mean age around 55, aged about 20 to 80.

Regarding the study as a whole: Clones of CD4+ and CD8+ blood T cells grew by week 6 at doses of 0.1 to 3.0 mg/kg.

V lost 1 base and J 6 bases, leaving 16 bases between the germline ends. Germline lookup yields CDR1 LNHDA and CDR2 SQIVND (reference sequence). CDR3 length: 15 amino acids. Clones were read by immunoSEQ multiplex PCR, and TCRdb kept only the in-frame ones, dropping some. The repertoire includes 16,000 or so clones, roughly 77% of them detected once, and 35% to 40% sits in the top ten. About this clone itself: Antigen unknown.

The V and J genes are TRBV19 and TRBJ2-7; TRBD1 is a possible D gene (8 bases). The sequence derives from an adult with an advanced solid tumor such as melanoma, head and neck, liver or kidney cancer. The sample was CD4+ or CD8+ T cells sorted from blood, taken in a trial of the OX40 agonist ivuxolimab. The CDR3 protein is CASSIADREGSEQYF. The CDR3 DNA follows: TGTGCCAGTAGTATAGCGGACAGGGAGGGCTCCGAGCAGTACTTC.